Following are 28 T cell receptor beta chains from one sample sequenced in a study of blood T cells in healthy people across ages (dated by TCRdb to the mid-2010s). Library construction relied on 5' RACE. The data were produced on an Illumina HiSeq 2500. A second PCR of about 6 to 11 cycles was performed with a sample-barcoded 5' primer and a J-beta primer mix. TCRdb applied fastp at Q25 and MiXCR to the public reads, then kept only in-frame beta chains. Every CDR3 protein is listed once, alongside the most common genes and DNA of its rows. This sample comprises fewer than 2,000,000 distinct CDR3 sequences, 30% to 40% of them detected only once. 10% to 12% of the sample is held by the ten biggest clonotypes. The sample taken for sequencing was blood. The receptors here all came from a woman in her 30s in good health.

This clonotype was seen a few times. CDR3 residues: CAITSGPTGSSYNEQFF. The CDR3 nucleotides read TGTGCCATCACCAGTGGCCCTACAGGGAGCTCCTACAATGAGCAGTTCTTC. The chain is built from TRBV10-3 and TRBJ2-1, with D tentatively TRBD1 (6 bases). V lost 7 bases to trimming and J lost 0 bases, with 19 bases between them. The CDR3 consists of 17 residues. CDR1 and CDR2 from the germline V gene are ENHRY and SYGVKD.

This clonotype was detected ten times or more. The chain combines TRBV4-1 with TRBJ2-5; 14 bases line up with TRBD2. The CDR3 contains 18 residues. Losses at the gene ends were 3 bases for V and 3 bases for J; bases not matched to a gene: 9. The V gene's germline CDR1 is MGHRA and CDR2 YSYEKL. The DNA of the CDR3 is TGCGCCAGCAGCCAGGATCTGACTAGCGGGGGGGGTGAAGAGACCCAGTACTTC. Translation: CASSQDLTSGGGEETQYF.

For this clonotype: The germline gene is not matched at one end of the junction; a read error may be the cause. This chain connects TRBV13 to TRBJ2-1; D perhaps matches TRBD1 (5 bases). This CDR3 contains 16 residues. The germline V gene has CDR1 PRHDT and CDR2 FYEKMQ (reference sequence). The CDR3 protein is CASSVGHSGVYNEQFF. For the CDR3, the DNA is TGTGCCAGCAGCGTAGGACACTCTGGCGTCTACAATGAGCAGTTCTTC.

This clonotype has at least ten counts. This chain uses TRBV3-1 with TRBJ2-7; D remains unclear. The CDR3 covers 12 residues. Per germline, CDR1 LGHDT and CDR2 YNNKEL (reference sequence). V lost 1 base to trimming and J lost 3 bases, with 4 bases between them. The CDR3 DNA reads as TGTGCCAGCAGCCAAGTAGGCTACGAGCAGTACTTC. As protein: CASSQVGYEQYF.

This clonotype was observed a few times. The genes are TRBV15 and TRBJ2-3, with D uncertain. The CDR3 contains 13 residues. V shed 0 bases and J shed 7 bases, with 8 bases lying between them. Germline CDR1 LNHNV, CDR2 YYDKDF (reference sequence). The CDR3 here is CATSRDFTNTQYF. The CDR3 DNA is TGTGCCACCAGCAGAGATTTTACGAATACGCAGTATTTT.

The CDR3 nucleotides read TGTGCCAGCAGCTACACGGGTTTCGTCGATGAGCAGTTCTTC. As protein: CASSYTGFVDEQFF. The chain joins TRBV5-4 to TRBJ2-1, with D uncertain. The germline V gene encodes CDR1 SGHNT and CDR2 YYREEE (reference sequence). The CDR3 covers 14 residues. Trimming removed 3 bases from V and 8 bases from J, with 15 bases in between.

The V and J genes are TRBV9 and TRBJ2-5, with D possibly matching TRBD2 (6 bases). V lost 3 bases and J lost 4, with 16 bases in between. The germline CDR1 and CDR2 sequences are SGDLS and YYNGEE. The CDR3 sequence is 15 residues long. The DNA of the CDR3 is TGTGCCAGCAGCGGGGCCCTAGCGAGGGCAGAGACCCAGTACTTC. It is translated as CASSGALARAETQYF. The whole variable domain, remainder taken from reference TRBV9 and TRBJ2-5, is DSGVTQTPKHLITATGQRVTLRCSPRSGDLSVYWYQQSLDQGLQFLIQYYNGEERAKGNILERFSAQQFPDLHSELNLSSLELGDSALYFCASSGALARAETQYFGPGTRLLVL.

This clonotype was seen more than once but under ten times. The chain carries TRBV10-3 and TRBJ2-5; 12 bases are shared with TRBD2. Germline V gives CDR1 ENHRY, CDR2 SYGVKD. J lost 4 bases, V lost 3 bases, and 6 bases had no gene match. This CDR3 spans 16 amino acids. The CDR3 bases are TGTGCCATCAGTGATTCGCCGGGACTAGCGGGAGAGACCCAGTACTTC. Translation: CAISDSPGLAGETQYF.

The genes are TRBV6-1 and TRBJ2-1; 14 positions agree with TRBD2. The CDR3 extends over 17 amino acids. Trimming removed 2 bases from V and 8 bases from J; junction bases left unmatched: 8. Germline V gene data show CDR1 as MNHNS and CDR2 as SASEGT. The CDR3 DNA follows: TGTGCCAGCAGTGAACTCGGACTAGCGGGAGGATTGGATGAGCAGTTCTTC. Amino acid sequence: CASSELGLAGGLDEQFF.

This clonotype was picked up many times. The chain employs TRBV2 and TRBJ2-3; D not certain. The CDR3 has 11 residues. The germline gives CDR1 SNHLY, CDR2 FYNNEI. V gave up 5 bases and J gave up 7 bases, with 7 bases separating them. This CDR3 is CASSYENTQYF. For the CDR3, the DNA is TGTGCCAGCAGTTATGAAAATACGCAGTATTTT.

This clonotype turned up a few times. The chain joins TRBV14 to TRBJ2-1; D is unclear. V was clipped by 0 bases and J by 2 bases, with 14 bases between them. The germline gives CDR1 SGHDN, CDR2 FVKESK. The CDR3 covers 17 residues. The CDR3 loop reads CASSQDDDGSPYNEQFF. CDR3 nucleotide sequence: TGTGCCAGCAGCCAAGATGACGACGGTTCACCCTACAATGAGCAGTTCTTC.

In the case of this clonotype: A read error may produce the germline difference seen at one junction end. The chain uses TRBV3-1 and TRBJ2-3; perhaps D is TRBD1 or TRBD2 (5 bases each). CDR3 length: 15 amino acids. The germline CDR1 and CDR2 sequences are LGHDT and YNNKEL (reference sequence). Here the CDR3 DNA reads TGTGCCGGCAGCCAAGCGGCGTGGGGCGCAGATACGCAGTATTTT. Translating gives CAGSQAAWGADTQYF.

This clonotype has only one observation. The rearrangement joins TRBV29-1 to TRBJ2-7; D is possibly TRBD1 (7 bases). Trimming shortened V by 4 bases and J by 9 bases, and 19 bases separated the two germline ends. This CDR3 has 13 residues. The germline V gene encodes CDR1 SQVTM and CDR2 ANQGSEA. CDR3 amino acids: CSVGDFQGGGQYF. The CDR3 DNA reads as TGCAGCGTTGGGGACTTCCAGGGGGGAGGGCAGTACTTC.

This clonotype was recorded at least ten times. The V call is TRBV29-1, the J call TRBJ2-5, with 8 bases identical to TRBD1. CDR1 is SQVTM and CDR2 is ANQGSEA in the germline V gene. This CDR3 spans 13 amino acids. V lost 8 bases, J lost 5 bases, and 10 bases stayed unmatched. The CDR3 loop is CSCDRGGGETQYF. The DNA of the CDR3 is TGCAGCTGTGACAGGGGTGGAGGGGAGACCCAGTACTTC. Supplemented by reference TRBV29-1 and TRBJ2-5, the full variable domain reads SAVISQKPSRDICQRGTSLTIQCQVDSQVTMMFWYRQQPGQSLTLIATANQGSEATYESGFVIDKFPISRPNLTFSTLTVSNMSPEDSSIYLCSCDRGGGETQYFGPGTRLLVL.

This clonotype appeared many times. The V gene is TRBV6-1, the J gene TRBJ2-7; the D gene is possibly TRBD1 (7 bases). V lost 10 bases and J lost 1, with 14 bases in between. Per the germline V gene, CDR1 is MNHNS and CDR2 is SASEGT. This CDR3 is built from 13 residues. Here the CDR3 reads CAIQQGTSYEQYF. The CDR3 nucleotides read TGTGCCATCCAACAGGGGACTTCCTACGAGCAGTACTTC.

This clonotype was observed at least ten times. The gene calls are TRBV7-4 and TRBJ2-5; D ambiguous. Trimming pared 2 bases from V and 5 bases from J, leaving 18 bases between. CDR1 is SGHVT, CDR2 SQSDAQ, per germline. The CDR3 extends over 16 amino acids. The CDR3 spells CASSLFAPYTRETQYF. CDR3 DNA sequence: TGTGCCAGCAGCTTATTCGCCCCCTATACTCGGGAGACCCAGTACTTC.

Concerning this clonotype: Given the absence of the conserved phenylalanine or tryptophan at the CDR3 end, a read error is likely. The V and J genes are TRBV7-9 and TRBJ1-2, with D unresolved. Trimming took 4 bases from V and 4 from J, leaving 13 bases between them. Germline V gives CDR1 SEHNR, CDR2 FQNEAQ (reference sequence). CDR3 size: 14 residues. CDR3: CASSSPTESYGYTC. CDR3 coding DNA: TGTGCCAGCAGCTCACCCACAGAAAGCTATGGCTACACCTGC.

This clonotype was observed a handful of times. V usage is TRBV27 and J usage is TRBJ2-5, with D tentatively TRBD1 or TRBD2 (7 bases each). The V and J ends lost 5 bases and 4 bases respectively, with 23 bases between them. This CDR3 has 17 amino acids. Per germline, CDR1 MNHEY and CDR2 SMNVEV (reference sequence). CDR3 DNA sequence: TGTGCCAGCAGTCCGCTCCACCGACCAGGGGGGGGAGAGACCCAGTACTTC. It codes for CASSPLHRPGGGETQYF.

This clonotype appeared a few times. An end of the junction differs from the germline gene, which may be a read error. The CDR3 DNA reads as TGTGCCAGCAGCGTAGCGGGCGCCCGAGGGAATGAGCAGGTCTTC. It specifies CASSVAGARGNEQVF. The chain employs TRBV9 and TRBJ2-1, with D possibly matching TRBD2 (5 bases). This CDR3 spans 15 amino acids. The germline CDR1 and CDR2 sequences are SGDLS and YYNGEE.

This chain connects TRBV9 to TRBJ2-7; D unresolved. Between the trimmed V and J ends, which lost 2 bases and 2 bases, there was a span of 8 bases. This CDR3 comprises 13 residues. Germline lookup yields CDR1 SGDLS and CDR2 YYNGEE. The CDR3 protein is CASSVDGPYEQYF. The DNA of the CDR3 is TGTGCCAGCAGCGTCGACGGTCCCTACGAGCAGTACTTC.

With regard to this clonotype: The germline gene is not matched at one end of the junction; a read error may be the cause. This chain uses TRBV6-1 with TRBJ2-5; D may be TRBD1 or TRBD2 (5 bases each). This CDR3 is built from 13 residues. The V gene's germline CDR1 is MNHNS and CDR2 SASEGT. CDR3 protein: CASSAGDGEAQYF. In nucleotides, the CDR3 is TGTGCCAGCAGTGCTGGGGACGGAGAGGCCCAGTACTTC.

About this clonotype itself: With a much larger clone just one base away, this may be a read error. The V gene is TRBV27, the J gene TRBJ2-7, with D perhaps being TRBD1 or TRBD2 (5 bases each). Germline V CDR1 and CDR2: MNHEY, SMNVEV (reference sequence). V was clipped by 0 bases and J by 2 bases, with 11 bases between them. CDR3 length: 15 residues. In nucleotides, the CDR3 is TGTGCCAGCAGTTTATCGAGGGGAGCCCCCTACGAGCAGTACTTC. Residues: CASSLSRGAPYEQYF.

This clonotype was detected a few times. The V call is TRBV6-6, the J call TRBJ2-1; D uncertain. The V gene lost 5 bases and the J gene lost 7 bases, with 18 bases spanning the gap. CDR1 and CDR2 from the germline V gene are MNHNY and SVGAGI (reference sequence). The CDR3 is made up of 15 amino acids. In DNA, the CDR3 is TGTGCCAGCAGTAACACACCTCCTGGGTTGAATGAGCAGTTCTTC. Amino acids: CASSNTPPGLNEQFF.

The J gene is TRBJ1-5, the V gene TRBV2, with a possible D match to TRBD1 (6 bases). V dropped 10 bases and J dropped 2 bases, with 18 bases sitting between them. Germline-derived CDR1 and CDR2 are SNHLY and FYNNEI. The CDR3 has 15 residues. The chain's CDR3 is CATGPRGYGNQPQHF. In DNA, the CDR3 is TGTGCCACCGGCCCGAGGGGGTACGGCAATCAGCCCCAGCATTTT. The complete variable domain, with remaining parts taken from reference TRBV2 and TRBJ1-5, reads EPEVTQTPSHQVTQMGQEVILRCVPISNHLYFYWYRQILGQKVEFLVSFYNNEISEKSEIFDDQFSVERPDGSNFTLKIRSTKLEDSAMYFCATGPRGYGNQPQHFGDGTRLSIL.

This chain connects TRBV9 to TRBJ2-5; maybe TRBD1 (6 bases). The last part of the DNA fits TRBJ2-7 better; the J call may be wrong. Germline V lookup: CDR1 SGDLS, CDR2 YYNGEE. The CDR3 sequence is 15 residues long. CDR3 region: CASSYTPDRAYEQYF. The CDR3, as DNA: TGTGCCAGCAGCTATACCCCGGACAGAGCCTACGAGCAGTACTTC.

About this clonotype itself: A read error is possible here, since a much larger clone lies one base away. The chain combines TRBV11-2 with TRBJ2-1; 7 nucleotides line up with TRBD2. The J segment lost 2 bases and the V segment lost 3 bases, leaving 7 bases of the junction unmatched. This CDR3 has 16 amino acids. CDR1 and CDR2 from the germline V gene are SGHAT and FQNNGV. The CDR3: CASSLGLTGTYNEQFF. CDR3 nucleotide sequence: TGTGCCAGCAGCTTGGGACTAACGGGGACCTACAATGAGCAGTTCTTC.

The rearrangement links TRBV13 to TRBJ1-1; 8 bases match TRBD1. The CDR3 is made up of 14 amino acids. The germline CDR1 and CDR2 sequences are PRHDT and FYEKMQ (reference sequence). The trim removed 9 bases at V and 1 base at J, leaving 7 bases unmatched. CDR3 region: CASGTGPPNTEAFF. CDR3 coding DNA: TGTGCCAGTGGGACAGGCCCTCCGAACACTGAAGCTTTCTTT.

This clonotype has at least ten counts. The rearrangement links TRBV29-1 to TRBJ2-5; TRBD2 agrees at 16 bases. The CDR3 is 16 residues long. Per germline, CDR1 SQVTM and CDR2 ANQGSEA. V lost 6 bases, J lost 1 base, and 5 bases stayed unmatched. Here the CDR3 DNA reads TGCAGCGTCGGGACTAGCGGGGGGGCCTTCCAAGAGACCCAGTACTTC. As protein: CSVGTSGGAFQETQYF.